The clone carrying this T cell receptor (beta chain) has more than one count but fewer than ten. This sample is part of a study of blood T cell repertoires in COVID-19. The wider study: Researchers got acute and convalescent COVID-19 samples from the United States, Italy and Spain. Nucleic acid was either cDNA or gDNA, and it came from T cells, B-cell-depleted T cells, or PBMCs.

Here immunoSEQ multiplex PCR was the method, and the copy in TCRdb shows in-frame clones only, minus some. The table lists 300,000 to 350,000 clones, over 80% of them singletons, with around 9.9% in the top ten. Recruited during active infection, patients (from Seattle) were subsequently followed longitudinally. This CDR3 has 16 amino acids. V trimming: 5 bases; J trimming: 9 bases; junction bases outside the gene matches: 12. Germline CDR1 and CDR2: SGHTA and FQGNSA. The specimen was peripheral blood. The chain recombines TRBV7-2 with TRBJ2-1; 11 bases are shared with TRBD2. This clonotype was sampled from a man aged 25-45 years with COVID-19, enrolled during active disease. The CDR3 spells CASSPAQRLAGTEQFF. CDR3 bases: TGTGCCAGCAGCCCGGCCCAAAGACTAGCGGGAACTGAGCAGTTCTTC.